These T cell receptor beta chains were read from a single sample in a study of T cell repertoires in cytomegalovirus infection. TCRdb re-analysed the reads in MiXCR, keeping a single row per CDR3 protein. The sample yields roughly 310,000 distinct CDR3 sequences, roughly 29% seen once. What these receptors recognize is not known. Material: cultured PBMCs, obtained from culture after CMV antigen stimulation. The receptor set was obtained from a human donor in good health (CMV status not recorded). Some clones in this sample may be carry-over from other donors' samples. Each CDR3 is given with its conserved first and last residue. Each record gives: D gene, V gene, CDR3 protein. A D gene is named only where the DNA matches it firmly.

D gene: -
V gene: TRBV12-3/TRBV12-4
CDR3 protein: CASSLGRERGYTF

D gene: -
V gene: TRBV7-6
CDR3 protein: CASSPIPKSSYNEQFF

D gene: -
V gene: TRBV28
CDR3 protein: CASSSSITEAFF

D gene: -
V gene: TRBV20-1
CDR3 protein: CSASSGNFNEQYF

D gene: TRBD2
V gene: TRBV5-5
CDR3 protein: CASKSGLGGYNEQFF

D gene: -
V gene: TRBV6-6
CDR3 protein: CASSQASTGPRSEAFF

D gene: TRBD2
V gene: TRBV15
CDR3 protein: CATSRGTSGTTDTQYF

D gene: -
V gene: TRBV2
CDR3 protein: CASRKGYDEKLFF

D gene: -
V gene: TRBV7-2
CDR3 protein: CASSSPGRYGYTF

D gene: -
V gene: TRBV5-4
CDR3 protein: CATSDSRGGTIYF

D gene: -
V gene: TRBV7-8
CDR3 protein: CASSLQYGANVLTF

D gene: -
V gene: TRBV10-3
CDR3 protein: CAISDPRDYEQYF

D gene: TRBD1
V gene: TRBV6-1
CDR3 protein: CASSKDRSRLEQYF

D gene: TRBD1
V gene: TRBV7-9
CDR3 protein: CASSSGTDYEQYF

D gene: TRBD2
V gene: TRBV28
CDR3 protein: CASSFRFGGDIEQFF

D gene: -
V gene: TRBV28
CDR3 protein: CASSLWDNNQPQHF

D gene: -
V gene: TRBV4-1
CDR3 protein: CASSQLDPKMSPLHF

D gene: -
V gene: TRBV12-3/TRBV12-4
CDR3 protein: CASSRGVGPGNTIYF

D gene: TRBD1
V gene: TRBV12-3/TRBV12-4
CDR3 protein: CASSRLTGVTEAFF

D gene: -
V gene: TRBV18
CDR3 protein: CASSPMTVAKNIQYF

D gene: -
V gene: TRBV20-1
CDR3 protein: CSALIPTEAFF

D gene: TRBD1
V gene: TRBV5-1
CDR3 protein: CASSGTTGVDGYTF

D gene: TRBD2
V gene: TRBV2
CDR3 protein: CASSEGSSGGAFDEQFF

D gene: TRBD2
V gene: TRBV24-1
CDR3 protein: CATSQPSGRRRGTDTQYF

D gene: -
V gene: TRBV6-2/TRBV6-3
CDR3 protein: CASSLQRNEQFF

D gene: -
V gene: TRBV19
CDR3 protein: CASTLSTINQPQHF

D gene: TRBD1
V gene: TRBV11-1
CDR3 protein: CASSLGQDSYEQYF

D gene: TRBD1
V gene: TRBV4-1
CDR3 protein: CASSQEDRGSYEQYF

D gene: -
V gene: TRBV20-1
CDR3 protein: CSTIGPINSPLHF

D gene: -
V gene: TRBV29-1
CDR3 protein: CSVSGLDGYTF

D gene: TRBD2
V gene: TRBV20-1
CDR3 protein: CSARLAGGMYNEQFF

D gene: -
V gene: TRBV7-3
CDR3 protein: CASSLTLGGGGDTQYF

D gene: -
V gene: TRBV7-9
CDR3 protein: CASSPRRVEGGYTF

D gene: TRBD1
V gene: TRBV7-2
CDR3 protein: CASSLRDSTFSGANVLTF

D gene: TRBD1
V gene: TRBV7-2
CDR3 protein: CASSFSGTDTDTQYF